These 16 T cell receptor beta chains were all obtained from the same sample, sequenced in a study of CD8+ T cells in alopecia areata. Following extraction, RNA underwent reverse transcription to cDNA, which served as the sequencing template. Some clones are missing from TCRdb's copy, which holds only in-frame ones; the method was immunoSEQ multiplex PCR. The sample gives around 19,000 clones, 59% of which show up once; less than 9.5% is in the top ten. Treatment noted: oral pan-JAK inhibitor, 5-10 mg twice daily. In alopecia areata patients, both lesional scalp punch biopsies and peripheral blood were collected. Sequencing used skin, obtained at week 4, from a patient treated with tofacitinib. The receptors shown here come from a human donor with alopecia areata.

This clone was counted between two and nine times. The V and J genes are TRBV28 and TRBJ2-7, with D perhaps TRBD1 (6 bases). With 6 bases removed from V and 1 base from J, the gap between germline ends came to 10 bases. The CDR3 has 13 amino acids. The germline CDR1 and CDR2 sequences are MDHEN and SYDVKM. The CDR3 nucleotides read TGTGCCAGCAGGCGTCAGGGGTCCTACGAGCAGTACTTC. Residues: CASRRQGSYEQYF.

J is TRBJ2-2 and V is TRBV7-6, with D possibly matching TRBD1 (5 bases). The CDR3 length is 16 residues. V lost 5 bases and J 2 bases, leaving 15 bases between the germline ends. Germline values: CDR1 SGHVS, CDR2 FNYEAQ. Written as DNA, the CDR3 is TGTGCCAGCAGCAGTAGGACACCTGATAACACCGGGGAGCTGTTTTTT. Translation gives CASSSRTPDNTGELFF.

By proportion, this clone is medium-sized. The CDR3 sequence: CASTLLGRPNTEAFF. For the CDR3, the DNA is TGTGCCAGCACCTTACTGGGACGGCCGAACACTGAAGCTTTCTTT. The chain couples TRBV28 to TRBJ1-1, with a weak D call TRBD1 (5 bases). This CDR3 comprises 15 residues. Trimming stripped 7 bases from V and 1 base from J, with 16 bases between. Germline CDR1 reads MDHEN; CDR2 reads SYDVKM.

The rearrangement joins TRBV27 to TRBJ2-5, with a weak D call TRBD1 (5 bases). In germline, CDR1 is MNHEY, CDR2 SMNVEV (reference sequence). The CDR3 is made up of 14 amino acids. Trimming took 5 bases from V and 2 from J, leaving 12 bases between them. This chain's CDR3 is CASSPGIQQETQYF. Written as DNA, the CDR3 is TGTGCCAGCAGTCCAGGGATACAGCAAGAGACCCAGTACTTC.

The chain links TRBV28 to TRBJ2-2; TRBD1 matches 9 bases. Trimming cost V 3 bases and J 4 bases; bases outside gene matches: 9. The CDR3 is 17 residues long. Germline V gene data show CDR1 as MDHEN and CDR2 as SYDVKM. The CDR3 nucleotides are TGTGCCAGCAGTTTGGTGCGTGTGACAGGGGGCACCGGGGAGCTGTTTTTT. Protein: CASSLVRVTGGTGELFF. The complete variable domain, with remaining parts taken from reference TRBV28 and TRBJ2-2, reads DVKVTQSSRYLVKRTGEKVFLECVQDMDHENMFWYRQDPGLGLRLIYFSYDVKMKEKGDIPEGYSVSREKKERFSLILESASTNQTSMYLCASSLVRVTGGTGELFFGEGSRLTVL.

The chain has TRBV5-1 and TRBJ1-1; D gene unclear. From germline, CDR1 is SGHRS and CDR2 YFSETQ. Trimming stripped 0 bases from V and 0 bases from J, with 3 bases between. The CDR3 has 13 amino acids. The CDR3 sequence is CASSLALNTEAFF. The DNA of the CDR3 is TGCGCCAGCAGCTTGGCCTTGAACACTGAAGCTTTCTTT.

This clone has a handful of counts. V usage is TRBV28 and J usage is TRBJ1-2; D gene uncertain. CDR3 length: 12 residues. Germline lookup yields CDR1 MDHEN and CDR2 SYDVKM. V shed 7 bases and J shed 6 bases, with 12 bases lying between them. Written as DNA, the CDR3 is TGTGCCAGCACCGTGGGCGGCGATGGCTACACCTTC. Protein product: CASTVGGDGYTF.

This clone was observed a few times. This rearrangement joins TRBV5-4 to TRBJ2-5; perhaps D is TRBD1 or TRBD2 (5 bases each). The germline V gene encodes CDR1 SGHNT and CDR2 YYREEE (reference sequence). The CDR3 consists of 14 residues. The V end was cut by 6 bases, the J end by 2 bases, with 14 bases between. CDR3 DNA sequence: TGTGCCAGCACCCCCGGGACGGATCAAGAGACCCAGTACTTC. Its translation is CASTPGTDQETQYF.

The rearrangement uses TRBV27 and TRBJ2-1; TRBD2 matches at 11 bases. From germline, CDR1 is MNHEY and CDR2 SMNVEV (reference sequence). Trimming removed 3 bases from V and 5 bases from J; junction bases left unmatched: 9. The CDR3 is 17 residues long. The DNA for the CDR3 is TGTGCCAGCAGTTTCGGGGCTAGCGGGGGGCAACACAATGAGCAGTTCTTC. Translation: CASSFGASGGQHNEQFF.

The chain recombines TRBV7-9 with TRBJ2-1; D is possibly TRBD1 (5 bases). The CDR3 is 18 amino acids. Germline assignment: CDR1 SEHNR and CDR2 FQNEAQ (reference sequence). The V end lost 5 bases, the J end lost 2 bases, and 22 bases lay between the germline ends. CDR3 residues: CASSPSLTAGPAYNEQFF. The CDR3 DNA sequence: TGTGCCAGCAGCCCCTCCCTGACAGCCGGACCGGCCTACAATGAGCAGTTCTTC.

The V and J genes are TRBV28 and TRBJ2-5, with 9 bases aligning to TRBD1. The last part of the DNA fits TRBJ2-7 better; the J call may be wrong. This CDR3 comprises 17 residues. Germline V gives CDR1 MDHEN, CDR2 SYDVKM. The CDR3 DNA reads as TGTGCCAGCAGTTTCGCCCCGGGACAGGGATACTCCTACGAGCAGTACTTC. Translating it yields CASSFAPGQGYSYEQYF.

This clone appeared a single time. This chain links TRBV12-5 with TRBJ2-7, with a tentative D call TRBD1 (5 bases). Trimming took off 1 base at V and 2 bases at J, with 12 bases between the two ends. The CDR3 has 15 residues. CDR1 is LGHNT, CDR2 FRNRAP, per germline. CDR3 DNA sequence: TGTGCTAGTGGTTTGGCCTCAGGGATCCCCTACGAGCAGTACTTC. As protein: CASGLASGIPYEQYF. Combining the CDR3 with reference TRBV12-5 and TRBJ2-7 gives the whole variable domain DARVTQTPRHKVTEMGQEVTMRCQPILGHNTVFWYRQTMMQGLELLAYFRNRAPLDDSGMPKDRFSAEMPDATLATLKIQPSEPRDSAVYFCASGLASGIPYEQYFGPGTRLTVT.

The sample holds a few counts of this clone. The chain uses TRBV28 and TRBJ1-5, with D perhaps TRBD1 (5 bases). The CDR3 extends over 14 amino acids. V was pared by 7 bases and J by 1 base, with 11 bases between. CDR1 MDHEN and CDR2 SYDVKM come from the germline V gene. CDR3 in amino acids: CASTPGRSNQPQHF. The CDR3 nucleotides read TGTGCCAGCACTCCGGGACGAAGCAATCAGCCCCAGCATTTT.

This clone was seen a handful of times. CDR3 sequence (DNA): TGTGCCAGCAGTTATGCGGCGGGGGGCGCGGGCTATGGCTACACCTTC. Protein sequence: CASSYAAGGAGYGYTF. The chain carries TRBV28 and TRBJ1-2; D may be TRBD1 (6 bases). The CDR3 sequence is 16 residues long. V was shortened by 4 bases and J by 4 bases, with 19 bases between the two germline ends. CDR1 is MDHEN, CDR2 SYDVKM, per germline.

This sequence joins TRBV4-3 and TRBJ2-7, with D uncertain. The CDR3 totals 13 residues. CDR1 LGHNA and CDR2 YSLEER come from the germline V gene. V dropped 4 bases and J dropped 3 bases, with 10 bases sitting between them. CDR3 DNA sequence: TGCGCCAGCAGCCCCTTTCACGACTACGAGCAGTACTTC. This sequence encodes CASSPFHDYEQYF.

The chain combines TRBV10-3 with TRBJ2-7; D gene ambiguous. CDR1 ENHRY and CDR2 SYGVKD come from the germline V gene. Trimming stripped 10 bases from V and 2 bases from J, with 24 bases between. This CDR3 has 16 amino acids. The CDR3 DNA is TGTGCCACAGGCCGTGTATCGGGTTCTTCCGCCTACGAGCAGTACTTC. This encodes CATGRVSGSSAYEQYF.